What follows describes a single T cell receptor beta chain. Its antigen is not known. The sample is drawn from a study of Ad26.COV2.S vaccination and SARS-CoV-2 variants. Overall study: Into the muscle, Ad26.COV2.S was dosed once or twice, 56 days apart. Study-wide results and caveats: Estimates derived from TCR breadth and depth analyses may have underestimated total T cell responses.

Described treatment: 15 to 20 received Ad26.COV2.S at low or high dose, single or two shots; 5 received placebo; per-sample allocation not given. Following the first vaccine or placebo injection, samples were taken on day 63. An Ad26 vector was used to express Wuhan-strain SARS-CoV-2 spike as the vaccine. Deletions cut 1 base from V and 4 bases from J, with 12 bases between. The CDR3 is 15 amino acids. Germline V lookup: CDR1 SGHDT, CDR2 YYEEEE. Only in-frame clones appear in the TCRdb table, and some are missing; sequencing was by immunoSEQ multiplex PCR. The data contain 500,000 or so clones, roughly 87% of them singletons.

The sequences come from peripheral blood, collected in a trial of Ad26.COV2.S vaccine versus placebo. The clonotype originates from a person between 18 and 65 years old who received the Ad26.COV2.S COVID-19 vaccine or a placebo. The chain couples TRBV5-6 to TRBJ1-5; D possibly corresponds to TRBD1 (6 bases). The CDR3 region is CASSLRTVVNQPQHF. The CDR3 coding sequence is TGTGCCAGCAGCTTGCGGACAGTAGTTAATCAGCCCCAGCATTTT.